This T cell receptor (beta chain) was captured in a study of cytomegalovirus exposure and HLA in healthy donors. Study-wide results and limits: A later analysis reportedly found fewer N-insertions in an Asian-associated ancestry cluster than the approximately 670-donor mean.

The PCR employed 60 Vbeta primers together with 13 Jbeta primers. This table comes from immunoSEQ multiplex PCR, and its TCRdb copy is limited to in-frame clones, with some not included. The data hold about 180,000 clones, with over 75% observed a single time. This CDR3 region has 15 residues. V was pared by 3 bases and J by 8 bases, with 14 bases between. The V gene's germline CDR1 is KGHSH and CDR2 LQKENI. Of note for this clone: What it recognizes is unknown.

The chain joins TRBV18 to TRBJ1-6, with D possibly matching TRBD1 (6 bases). The sequencing input was PBMCs. This sequence originates from a woman aged 25 to 39 in good health and CMV-seronegative. CDR3 amino acids: CASSPNSGVDSPLHF. DNA for the CDR3: TGTGCCAGCTCACCTAATTCAGGGGTCGATTCACCCCTCCACTTT.